This is a list of T cell receptor beta chains from one sample in a study of graft-versus-host responses after intestinal transplantation. Measured with immunoSEQ multiplex PCR; TCRdb has only the in-frame clones, and not every one. Of roughly 93,000 clones in the sample, 85% to 95% were seen once. These receptors are not linked to any known antigen. The sample in question was unstimulated CD8+ T cells sorted from spleen or lymph node cells, obtained before intestinal transplant. The source is a human donor who received an intestinal transplant. CDR3s include the opening cysteine and the closing phenylalanine or tryptophan. Fields, in order: V gene, J gene, CDR3 protein.

>TRBV7-8|TRBJ1-2
CASSPGGPGRGYTF
>TRBV30|TRBJ2-7
CAWRPGQSYEQYF
>TRBV7-9|TRBJ2-7
CASSLISGYEQYF
>TRBV19|TRBJ2-7
CASSMVGRPELYYEQYF
>TRBV5-8|TRBJ1-1
CASSLFGDKAFF
>TRBV5-4|TRBJ1-2
CASSLAVTDNYGYTF
>TRBV7-9|TRBJ2-5
CASSPEVGVGQYF
>TRBV29-1|TRBJ1-2
CSVEFTDRGYNYGYTF
>TRBV6-4|TRBJ1-6
CASSDVGGNSPLHF
>TRBV6-6|TRBJ2-7
CASSYGQGNYEQYF
>TRBV7-6|TRBJ1-4
CASSDDLTDTATNEKLFF
>TRBV6-5|TRBJ1-2
CASSYCPGCLGYTF
>TRBV7-3|TRBJ2-1
CASSSRGEPYNEQFF
>TRBV30|TRBJ1-5
CAWSYGTGGVQPQHF
>TRBV5-6|TRBJ1-1
CASSQSPGQMNTEAFF
>TRBV5-8|TRBJ2-5
CASSLSQFNF
>TRBV10-2|TRBJ2-7
CASSGGLAYEQYF
>TRBV7-8|TRBJ2-1
CASSVLDFNEQFF
>TRBV5-6|NA
CASSPAGAEAYEQYF
>TRBV19|TRBJ1-5
CASSISGSNQPQHF
>TRBV28|TRBJ2-1
CASSLGQNLYNEQFF
>TRBV27|TRBJ1-5
CASSLLSIKGAQPQHF
>TRBV4-1|TRBJ2-2
CASSQDTRTSYELRPNTGELFF
>TRBV4-1|TRBJ1-2
CASSQDGRDTPNYGYTF
>TRBV5-1|TRBJ1-4
CASSLGGDGKLFF
>TRBV4-2|TRBJ2-3
CASSQDSTSGTSTDTQYF
>TRBV19|TRBJ2-7
CASSIAAGASYEQYF
>TRBV11-3|TRBJ1-3
CASSLTGGPGNTIYF
>TRBV11-3|TRBJ2-1
CASSLRDVSYNEQFF
>TRBV7-2|TRBJ2-3
CASSLGSGLAGGQVTQYF
>TRBV7-8|TRBJ2-5
CASSFLGEETQYF
>TRBV27|TRBJ2-1
CASSPLTSGGANEQFF
>TRBV25-1|TRBJ2-3
CASTTKGTTVLGTDTQYF
>TRBV13|TRBJ2-1
CASLPPSGRSYNEQFF
>TRBV2|TRBJ2-3
CASNAAPRGGKDTQYF
>TRBV9|TRBJ2-1
CASSVVMGLAFNEQFF
>TRBV6-1|TRBJ1-4
CASRLRAQGGEKLFF
>TRBV5-5|TRBJ2-7
CASSIPGGFTRSSYEQYF
>TRBV4-3|TRBJ2-7
CASSQVQGPYEQYF
>TRBV19|TRBJ2-3
CASSMGLYTQYF
>TRBV27|TRBJ1-5
CASSLHAGDQPQHF
>TRBV6-5|TRBJ2-1
CASSYLSGSEQFF